The clone carrying this T cell receptor (beta chain) has more than one count but fewer than ten. The antigen is undetermined. There are 13 residues in the CDR3. The germline V gene has CDR1 MNHEY and CDR2 SVGAGI. Trimming pared 8 bases from V and 5 bases from J, leaving 15 bases between. These data belong to a study of CD8+ T cells in alopecia areata. Regarding the study as a whole: Scalp clonality, together with expanded CD8+ clones among the top 100, fell significantly with tofacitinib. Elevated clonality characterized lesional scalp relative to normal scalp, particularly in alopecia totalis/universalis.

TCR sequencing used cDNA made by reverse transcription of extracted RNA. Sequencing used immunoSEQ multiplex PCR; TCRdb keeps in-frame clones, though not all of them. This table has about 250,000 clones, about 60% appearing once. The treatment was: oral pan-JAK inhibitor, 5-10 mg twice daily. Alopecia areata patients had lesional scalp punch biopsies and peripheral blood taken from them. Here the sequenced sample was CD4+ T cells sorted from blood, taken between weeks 51 and 54, from a patient treated with tofacitinib. The TCR sequence derives from a human donor with alopecia areata. The chain recombines TRBV6-5 with TRBJ2-5; a possible D gene is TRBD2 (6 bases). The DNA for the CDR3 is TGTGCCAGCCGAAGGAGGGTCGGGGAGACCCAGTACTTC. This sequence encodes CASRRRVGETQYF.